This TCR beta chain stems from a study of blood T cell repertoires in COVID-19. Looking at the study overall: Both acute and convalescent COVID-19 samples were obtained from the United States, Italy and Spain. PBMCs, B-cell-depleted T cells, or T cells were the source of the cDNA or gDNA that made up the material.

This CDR3 has 16 residues. Germline-derived CDR1 and CDR2 are SGDLS and YYNGEE. The V and J ends lost 2 bases and 3 bases respectively, with 17 bases between them. Authors' data handling: Reference gene primer amplification gave nucleated cell count estimates. TCRdb's copy holds only in-frame clones and misses some; the assay was immunoSEQ multiplex PCR. V, J and clone size reflect that table, while D and trimming were determined from the DNA. The sample records around 200,000 clones, around 83% being singletons. This sequence joins TRBV9 and TRBJ2-5, with a tentative D call TRBD2 (6 bases). Source material: peripheral blood. The TCR originated in a man aged 35 to 55 with active or convalescent COVID-19. CDR3 in DNA: TGTGCCAGCAGCGTGGGGGGTGGAAAAGGAGAAGAGACCCAGTACTTC. The encoded protein is CASSVGGGKGEETQYF.